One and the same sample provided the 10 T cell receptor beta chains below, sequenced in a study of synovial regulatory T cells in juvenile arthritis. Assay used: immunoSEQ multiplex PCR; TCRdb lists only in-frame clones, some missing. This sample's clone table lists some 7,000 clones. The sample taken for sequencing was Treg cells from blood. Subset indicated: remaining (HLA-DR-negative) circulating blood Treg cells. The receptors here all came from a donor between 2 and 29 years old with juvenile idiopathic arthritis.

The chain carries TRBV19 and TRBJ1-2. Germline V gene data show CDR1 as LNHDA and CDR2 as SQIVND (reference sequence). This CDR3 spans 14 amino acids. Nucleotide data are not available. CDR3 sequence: CATLQEGSYYGYTF.

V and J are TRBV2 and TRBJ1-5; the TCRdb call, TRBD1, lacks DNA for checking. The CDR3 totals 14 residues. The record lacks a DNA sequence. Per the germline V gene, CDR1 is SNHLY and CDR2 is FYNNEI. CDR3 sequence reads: CASNLQGSNQPQHF.

CDR3 sequence: CASSEAPGKVGYTF. This rearrangement joins TRBV6-1 to TRBJ1-2; without DNA, the TCRdb call of TRBD1 cannot be checked. CDR1 is MNHNS, CDR2 SASEGT, per germline. This CDR3 is 14 amino acids long. No coding sequence is recorded.

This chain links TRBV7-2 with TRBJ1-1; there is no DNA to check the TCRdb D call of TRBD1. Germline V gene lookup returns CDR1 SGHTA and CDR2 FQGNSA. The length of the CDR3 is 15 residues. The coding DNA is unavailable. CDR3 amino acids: CASSLGWTVFSEAFF.

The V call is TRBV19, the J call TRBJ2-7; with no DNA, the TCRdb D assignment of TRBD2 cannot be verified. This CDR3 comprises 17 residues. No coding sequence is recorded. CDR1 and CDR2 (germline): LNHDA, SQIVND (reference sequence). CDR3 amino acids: CASSRSGLAGEVYEQYF.

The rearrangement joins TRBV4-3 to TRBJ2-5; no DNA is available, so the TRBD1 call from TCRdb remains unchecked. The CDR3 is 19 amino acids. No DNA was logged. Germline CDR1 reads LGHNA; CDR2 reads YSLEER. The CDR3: CASSQTYGTGRALQETQYF.

The CDR3 loop reads CASMGLAGVTDTQYF. This rearrangement joins TRBV23-1 to TRBJ2-3; TCRdb names TRBD2, which stays unverified in the absence of DNA. TRBV23-1 is sorted into the ORF group, with uncertain function. CDR3 length: 15 residues. Only the protein is available.

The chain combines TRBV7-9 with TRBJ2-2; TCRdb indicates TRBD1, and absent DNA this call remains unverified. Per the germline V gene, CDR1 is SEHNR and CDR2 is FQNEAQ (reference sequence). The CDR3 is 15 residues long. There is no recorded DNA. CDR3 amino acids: CASRPDRVITGELFF.

CDR3 sequence reads: CASRPRRLSGRNTEAFF. The rearrangement links TRBV27 to TRBJ1-1. The CDR3 has 17 amino acids. DNA for this receptor is not on file. Germline CDR1 is MNHEY and CDR2 is SMNVEV (reference sequence).

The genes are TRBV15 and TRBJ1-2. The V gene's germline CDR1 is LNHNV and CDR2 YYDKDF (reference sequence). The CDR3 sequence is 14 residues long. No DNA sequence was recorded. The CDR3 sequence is CATSRGLGAYGYTF.